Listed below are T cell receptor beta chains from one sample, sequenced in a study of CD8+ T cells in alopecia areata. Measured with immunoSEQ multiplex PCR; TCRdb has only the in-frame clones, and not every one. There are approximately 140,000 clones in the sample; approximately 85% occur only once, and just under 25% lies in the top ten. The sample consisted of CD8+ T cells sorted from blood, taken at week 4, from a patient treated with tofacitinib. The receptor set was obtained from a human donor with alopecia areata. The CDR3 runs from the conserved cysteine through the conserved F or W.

CDR3: CASSLARETQYF; V: TRBV5-6; J: TRBJ2-5
CDR3: CASSVGDSHYNEQFF; V: TRBV9; J: TRBJ2-1
CDR3: CASSLTTGELFF; V: TRBV5-6; J: TRBJ2-2
CDR3: CAWSVDFFISTDTQYF; V: TRBV30; J: TRBJ2-3
CDR3: CASSSGTPLEQFF; V: TRBV5-4; J: TRBJ2-1
CDR3: CSVDLDGGSYEQYF; V: TRBV29-1; J: TRBJ2-7
CDR3: CASRSPDRLSYEQYF; V: TRBV11-2; J: TRBJ2-7
CDR3: CASSYTTGYNYGYTF; V: TRBV6-5; J: TRBJ1-2
CDR3: CASSYGQPYEQYF; V: TRBV6-1; J: TRBJ2-7
CDR3: CATGSGGQFF; V: TRBV7-9; J: TRBJ2-1
CDR3: CASSGNTDTQYF; V: TRBV13; J: TRBJ2-3
CDR3: CAWTQGTSYEQYF; V: TRBV30; J: TRBJ2-7
CDR3: CASSLTGPGVNIQYF; V: TRBV27; J: TRBJ2-4
CDR3: CATSKGLGSYEQYF; V: TRBV15; J: TRBJ2-7
CDR3: CASSPDREYADTQYF; V: TRBV18; J: TRBJ2-3
CDR3: CASSQAGDTQYF; V: TRBV4-1; J: TRBJ2-3
CDR3: CASRGEQGGNTEAFF; V: TRBV4-3; J: TRBJ1-1
CDR3: CASSQGISNTGELFF; V: TRBV4-3; J: TRBJ2-2
CDR3: CASSSRREQYF; V: TRBV11-2; J: TRBJ2-7
CDR3: CASSQGWGADTQYF; V: TRBV4-1; J: TRBJ2-3
CDR3: CASSPGRSSSYEQYF; V: TRBV6-5; J: TRBJ2-7
CDR3: CASSSARAGGPETQYF; V: TRBV27; J: TRBJ2-5
CDR3: CASSLGVRGLAEETQYF; V: TRBV7-2; J: TRBJ2-5
CDR3: CASSLGTDRNTIYF; V: TRBV5-1; J: TRBJ1-3
CDR3: CASSPLDANEQYF; V: TRBV13; J: TRBJ2-7
CDR3: CASSQPRTGSSYNEQFF; V: TRBV23-1; J: TRBJ2-1
CDR3: CASSPDREGETQYF; V: TRBV7-6; J: TRBJ2-5
CDR3: CASSQEGRNRDGYTF; V: TRBV4-1; J: TRBJ1-2
CDR3: CATSRDETSGGDEQFF; V: TRBV15; J: TRBJ2-1
CDR3: CASSQVVGNIQYF; V: TRBV4-2; J: TRBJ2-4
CDR3: CASSKGGNNEQFF; V: TRBV19; J: TRBJ2-1
CDR3: CARATGRGANNEQFF; V: TRBV2; J: TRBJ2-1
CDR3: CASSMTSGGALRPYNEQFF; V: TRBV5-1; J: TRBJ2-1
CDR3: CAISVGREQFF; V: TRBV10-3; J: TRBJ2-1
CDR3: CASSLGRKRGVHTDTQYF; V: TRBV7-8; J: TRBJ2-3
CDR3: CASSFDRAYEQYF; V: TRBV2; J: TRBJ2-7
CDR3: CASRPTVDEQFF; V: TRBV6-6; J: TRBJ2-1
CDR3: CAISEPVSGGHYEQYF; V: TRBV10-3; J: TRBJ2-7
CDR3: CASSQTGYYEQYF; V: TRBV4-2; J: TRBJ2-7
CDR3: CASSLFGPLAYGYTF; V: TRBV5-4; J: TRBJ1-2
CDR3: CASSNRQENYNEQFF; V: TRBV13; J: TRBJ2-1
CDR3: CASSQGDRVAETQYF; V: TRBV14; J: TRBJ2-5
CDR3: CSVETAGNIQYF; V: TRBV29-1; J: TRBJ2-4
CDR3: CASSLGGRDGETQYF; V: TRBV4-1; J: TRBJ2-5
CDR3: CASSDSPGGPMNTEAFF; V: TRBV6-4; J: TRBJ1-1
CDR3: CASSQGVVGEAFF; V: TRBV4-1; J: TRBJ1-1
CDR3: CASSATSGGPTDTQYF; V: TRBV7-9; J: TRBJ2-3
CDR3: CASSSRDSGNTIYF; V: TRBV9; J: TRBJ1-3
CDR3: CSVVSAEHSYEQYF; V: TRBV29-1; J: TRBJ2-7
CDR3: CASSLGTGRYLAKNIQYF; V: TRBV13; J: TRBJ2-4
CDR3: CASSQDRGGGDTQYF; V: TRBV4-2; J: TRBJ2-3
CDR3: CASSERTGSTDTQYF; V: TRBV2; J: TRBJ2-3
CDR3: CASRPGTALRDEQYF; V: TRBV27; J: TRBJ2-7
CDR3: CASSLGRGPETQYF; V: TRBV7-2; J: TRBJ2-5